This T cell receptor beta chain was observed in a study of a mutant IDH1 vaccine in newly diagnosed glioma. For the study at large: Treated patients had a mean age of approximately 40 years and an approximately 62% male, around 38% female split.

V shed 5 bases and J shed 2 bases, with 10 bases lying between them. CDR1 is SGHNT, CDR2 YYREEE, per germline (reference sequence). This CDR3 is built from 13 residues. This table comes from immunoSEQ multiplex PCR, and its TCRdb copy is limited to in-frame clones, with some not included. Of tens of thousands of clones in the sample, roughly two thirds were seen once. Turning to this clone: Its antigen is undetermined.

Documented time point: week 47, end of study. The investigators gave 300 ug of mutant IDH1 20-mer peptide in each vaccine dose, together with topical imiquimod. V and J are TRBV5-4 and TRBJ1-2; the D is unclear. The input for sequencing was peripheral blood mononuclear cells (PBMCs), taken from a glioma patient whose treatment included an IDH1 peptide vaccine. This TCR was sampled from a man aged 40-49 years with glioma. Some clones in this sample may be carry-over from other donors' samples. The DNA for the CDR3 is TGTGCCAGCAGTCCCGGGGTGAACTATGGCTACACCTTC. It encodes CASSPGVNYGYTF. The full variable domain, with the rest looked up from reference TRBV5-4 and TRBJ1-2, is ETGVTQSPTHLIKTRGQQVTLRCSSQSGHNTVSWYQQALGQGPQFIFQYYREEENGRGNFPPRFSGLQFPNYSSELNVNALELDDSALYLCASSPGVNYGYTFGSGTRLTVV.